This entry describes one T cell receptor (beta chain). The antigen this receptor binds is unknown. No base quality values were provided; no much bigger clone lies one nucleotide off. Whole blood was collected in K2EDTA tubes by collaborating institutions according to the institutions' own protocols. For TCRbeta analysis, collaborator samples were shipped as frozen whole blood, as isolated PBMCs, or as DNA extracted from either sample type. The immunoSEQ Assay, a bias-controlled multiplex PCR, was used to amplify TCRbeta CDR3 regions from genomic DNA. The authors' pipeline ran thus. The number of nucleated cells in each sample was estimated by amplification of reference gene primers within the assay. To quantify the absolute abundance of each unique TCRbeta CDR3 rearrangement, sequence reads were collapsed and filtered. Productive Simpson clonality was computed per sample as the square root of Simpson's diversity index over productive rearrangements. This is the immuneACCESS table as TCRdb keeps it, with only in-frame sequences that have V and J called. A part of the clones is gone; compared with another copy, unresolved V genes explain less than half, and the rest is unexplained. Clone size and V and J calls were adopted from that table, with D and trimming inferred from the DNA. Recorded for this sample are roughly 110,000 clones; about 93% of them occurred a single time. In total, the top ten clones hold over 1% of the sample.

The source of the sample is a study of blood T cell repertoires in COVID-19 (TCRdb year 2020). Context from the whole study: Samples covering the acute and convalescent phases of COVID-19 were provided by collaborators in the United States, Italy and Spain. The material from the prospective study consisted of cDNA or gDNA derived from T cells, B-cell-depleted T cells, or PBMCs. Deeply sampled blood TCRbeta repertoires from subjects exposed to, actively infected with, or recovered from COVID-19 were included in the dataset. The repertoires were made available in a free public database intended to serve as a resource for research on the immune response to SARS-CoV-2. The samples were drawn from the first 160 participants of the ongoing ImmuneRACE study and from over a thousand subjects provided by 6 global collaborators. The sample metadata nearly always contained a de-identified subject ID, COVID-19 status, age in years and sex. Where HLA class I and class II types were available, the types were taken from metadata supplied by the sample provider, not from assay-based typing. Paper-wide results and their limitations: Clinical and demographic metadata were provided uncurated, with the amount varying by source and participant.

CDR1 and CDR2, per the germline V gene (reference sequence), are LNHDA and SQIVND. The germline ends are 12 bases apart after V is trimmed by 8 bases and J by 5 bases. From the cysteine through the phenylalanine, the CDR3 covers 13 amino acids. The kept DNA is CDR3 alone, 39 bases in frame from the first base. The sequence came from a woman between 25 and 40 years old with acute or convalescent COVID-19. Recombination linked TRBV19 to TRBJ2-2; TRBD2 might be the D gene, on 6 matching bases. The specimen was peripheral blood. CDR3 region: CASGGTGTGELFF. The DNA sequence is TGTGCCAGTGGGGGGACTGGGACCGGGGAGCTGTTTTTT.